This TCR beta chain was found in a study of T-cell reconstitution after alpha-beta-depleted transplantation in children. The TCRbeta library incorporated unique molecular identifiers. TCRdb reanalysed the PCR reads using MiXCR and keeps one entry per CDR3 protein. Here the sample spans about 360,000 distinct CDR3 sequences, roughly 15% being singletons. The CDR3 sequence is 13 residues long. From germline, CDR1 is LNHDA and CDR2 SQIVND (reference sequence). V was clipped by 2 bases and J by 4 bases, with 7 bases between them. The sequencing used PBMCs, collected from the stem cell graft. The sequence was obtained from a human donor who donated a stem cell graft to a child with Fanconi anemia. The chain is built from TRBV19 and TRBJ2-3; D call uncertain. The CDR3 DNA reads as TGTGCCAGTAGTATACTTCTAGCAGATACGCAGTATTTT. It encodes CASSILLADTQYF. Variable domain in full (rest from reference TRBV19 and TRBJ2-3): DGGITQSPKYLFRKEGQNVTLSCEQNLNHDAMYWYRQDPGQGLRLIYYSQIVNDFQKGDIAEGYSVSREKKESFPLTVTSAQKNPTAFYLCASSILLADTQYFGPGTRLTVL.